This T cell receptor beta chain was identified in a study of T cell changes during pregnancy in multiple sclerosis. TCRdb's copy holds only in-frame clones and misses some; the assay was immunoSEQ multiplex PCR. The table has about 40,000 clones, about 87% seen once; the top ten hold 0.9% to 1.5%. This CDR3 comprises 13 residues. V trimming: 3 bases; J trimming: 3 bases; junction bases outside the gene matches: 2. The V gene's germline CDR1 is SGHNT and CDR2 YYREEE (reference sequence). The table lists this clone with a count of one. The sequencing used CD4+ T cells from peripheral blood mononuclear cells, collected in the second trimester of pregnancy. The receptor's source is a female donor with multiple sclerosis, enrolled in a pregnancy study. J is TRBJ2-7 and V is TRBV5-4; TRBD1 aligns across 8 bases. CDR3 nucleotides: TGTGCCAGCAGCTCTGGACAGGGCTACGAGCAGTACTTC. Encoded protein: CASSSGQGYEQYF.